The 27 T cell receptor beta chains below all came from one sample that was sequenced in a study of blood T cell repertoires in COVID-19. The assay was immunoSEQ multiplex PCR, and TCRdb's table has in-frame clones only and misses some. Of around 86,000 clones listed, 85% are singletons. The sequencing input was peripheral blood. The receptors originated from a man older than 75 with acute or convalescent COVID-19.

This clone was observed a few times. CDR3: CASSLKQNTEAFF. In nucleotides, the CDR3 is TGTGCCAGCAGTTTGAAACAGAACACTGAAGCTTTCTTT. The chain links TRBV12-3 or TRBV12-4 to TRBJ1-1; D gene unclear. The CDR3 loop spans 13 amino acids. With 3 bases removed from V and 1 base from J, the gap between germline ends came to 6 bases.

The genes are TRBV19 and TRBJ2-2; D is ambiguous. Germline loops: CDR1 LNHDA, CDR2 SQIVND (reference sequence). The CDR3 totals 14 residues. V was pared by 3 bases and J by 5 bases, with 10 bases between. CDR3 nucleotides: TGTGCCAGTAGTATCCACTTCGGGACCGGGGAGCTGTTTTTT. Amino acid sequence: CASSIHFGTGELFF.

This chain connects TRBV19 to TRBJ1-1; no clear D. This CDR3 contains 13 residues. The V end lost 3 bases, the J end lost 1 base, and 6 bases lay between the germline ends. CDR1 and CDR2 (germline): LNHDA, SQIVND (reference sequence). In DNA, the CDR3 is TGTGCCAGTAGTATGAGAAGGAACACTGAAGCTTTCTTT. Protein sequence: CASSMRRNTEAFF.

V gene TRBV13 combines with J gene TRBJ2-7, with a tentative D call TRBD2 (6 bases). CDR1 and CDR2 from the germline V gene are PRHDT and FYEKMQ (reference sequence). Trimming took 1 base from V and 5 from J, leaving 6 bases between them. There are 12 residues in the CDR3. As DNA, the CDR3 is TGTGCCAGCAGCTTAGCGGGGGACGAGCAGTACTTC. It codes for CASSLAGDEQYF.

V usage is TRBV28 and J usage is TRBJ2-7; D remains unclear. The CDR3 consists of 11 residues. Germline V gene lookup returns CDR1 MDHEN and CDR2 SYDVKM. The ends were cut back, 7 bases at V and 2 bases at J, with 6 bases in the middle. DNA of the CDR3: TGTGCCAGCATGCAGGCCTACGAGCAGTACTTC. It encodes CASMQAYEQYF.

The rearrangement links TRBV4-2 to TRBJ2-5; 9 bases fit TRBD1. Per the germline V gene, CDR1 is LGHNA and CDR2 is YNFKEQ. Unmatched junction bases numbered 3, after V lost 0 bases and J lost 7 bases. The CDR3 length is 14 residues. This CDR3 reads CASSQERQGGTQYF. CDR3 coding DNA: TGTGCCAGCAGCCAAGAAAGACAGGGGGGGACCCAGTACTTC.

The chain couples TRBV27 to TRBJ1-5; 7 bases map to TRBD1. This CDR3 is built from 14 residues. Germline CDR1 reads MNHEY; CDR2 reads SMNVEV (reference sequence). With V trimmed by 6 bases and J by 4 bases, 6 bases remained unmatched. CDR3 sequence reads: CASSLDRANQPQHF. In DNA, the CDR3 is TGTGCCAGCAGCCTTGACAGGGCGAATCAGCCCCAGCATTTT.

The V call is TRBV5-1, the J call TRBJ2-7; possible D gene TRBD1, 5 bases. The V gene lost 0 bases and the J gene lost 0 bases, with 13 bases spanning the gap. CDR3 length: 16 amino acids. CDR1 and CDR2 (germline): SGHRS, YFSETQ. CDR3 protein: CASSLGERQSSYEQYF. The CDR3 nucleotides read TGCGCCAGCAGCTTGGGAGAGAGACAGAGCTCCTACGAGCAGTACTTC. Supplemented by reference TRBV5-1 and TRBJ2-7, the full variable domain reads KAGVTQTPRYLIKTRGQQVTLSCSPISGHRSVSWYQQTPGQGLQFLFEYFSETQRNKGNFPGRFSGRQFSNSRSEMNVSTLELGDSALYLCASSLGERQSSYEQYFGPGTRLTVT.

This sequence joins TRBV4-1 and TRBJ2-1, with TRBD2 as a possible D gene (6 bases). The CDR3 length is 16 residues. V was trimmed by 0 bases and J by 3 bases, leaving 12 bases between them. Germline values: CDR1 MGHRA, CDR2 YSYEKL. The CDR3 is CASSQDRDSDYNEQFF. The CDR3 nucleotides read TGCGCCAGCAGCCAAGATCGGGACTCGGACTACAATGAGCAGTTCTTC.

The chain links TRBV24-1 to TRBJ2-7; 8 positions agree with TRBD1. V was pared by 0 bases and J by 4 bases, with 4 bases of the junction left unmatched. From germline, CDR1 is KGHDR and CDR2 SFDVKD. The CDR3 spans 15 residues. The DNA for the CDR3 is TGTGCCACCAGTGATTTGCAGGGGGCAAGGTACGAGCAGTACTTC. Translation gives CATSDLQGARYEQYF.

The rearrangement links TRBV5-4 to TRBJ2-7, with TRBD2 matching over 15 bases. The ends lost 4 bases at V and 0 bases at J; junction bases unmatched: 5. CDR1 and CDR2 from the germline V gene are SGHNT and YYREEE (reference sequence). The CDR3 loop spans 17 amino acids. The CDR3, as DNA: TGTGCCAGCAGCATCGGGACTAGCGGGAGGAGCTCCTACGAGCAGTACTTC. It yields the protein CASSIGTSGRSSYEQYF.

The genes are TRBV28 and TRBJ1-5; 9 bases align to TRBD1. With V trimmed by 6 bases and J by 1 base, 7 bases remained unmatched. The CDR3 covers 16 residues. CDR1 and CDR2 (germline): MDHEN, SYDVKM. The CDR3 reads CASRRRQGGSNQPQHF. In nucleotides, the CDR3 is TGTGCCAGCAGACGGCGACAGGGGGGAAGCAATCAGCCCCAGCATTTT.

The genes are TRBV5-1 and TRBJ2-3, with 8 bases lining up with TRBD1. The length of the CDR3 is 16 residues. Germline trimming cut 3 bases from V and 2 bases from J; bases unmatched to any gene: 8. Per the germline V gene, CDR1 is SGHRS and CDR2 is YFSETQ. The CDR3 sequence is CASSSLGQGYTDTQYF. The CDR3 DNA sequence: TGCGCCAGCAGCTCACTCGGACAGGGTTACACAGATACGCAGTATTTT.

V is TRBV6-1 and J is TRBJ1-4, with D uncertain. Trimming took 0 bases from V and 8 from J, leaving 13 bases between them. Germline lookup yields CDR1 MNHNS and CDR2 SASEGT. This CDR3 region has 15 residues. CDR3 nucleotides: TGTGCCAGCAGTGAAGCTCCCGGGAATTGGGAAAAACTGTTTTTT. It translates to CASSEAPGNWEKLFF.

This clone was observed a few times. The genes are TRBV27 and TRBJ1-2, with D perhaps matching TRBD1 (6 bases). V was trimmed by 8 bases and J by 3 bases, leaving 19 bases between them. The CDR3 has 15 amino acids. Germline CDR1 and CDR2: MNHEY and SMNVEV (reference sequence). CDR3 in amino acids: CASALGGGGDYGYTF. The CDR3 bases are TGTGCCAGCGCCCTGGGGGGAGGGGGTGACTATGGCTACACCTTC.

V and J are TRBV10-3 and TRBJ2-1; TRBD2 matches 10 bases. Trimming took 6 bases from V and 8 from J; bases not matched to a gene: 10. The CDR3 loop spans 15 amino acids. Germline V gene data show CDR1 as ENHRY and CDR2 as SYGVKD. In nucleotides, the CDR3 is TGTGCCATCAGACAAGCGGGAGGGGTTAGTGATGAGCAGTTCTTC. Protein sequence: CAIRQAGGVSDEQFF.

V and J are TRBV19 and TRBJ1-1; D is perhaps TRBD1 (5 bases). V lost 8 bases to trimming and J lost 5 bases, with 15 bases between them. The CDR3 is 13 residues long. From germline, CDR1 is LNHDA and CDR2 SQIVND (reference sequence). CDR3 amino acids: CASGAVSWTEAFF. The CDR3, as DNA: TGTGCCAGTGGGGCCGTTTCGTGGACTGAAGCTTTCTTT.

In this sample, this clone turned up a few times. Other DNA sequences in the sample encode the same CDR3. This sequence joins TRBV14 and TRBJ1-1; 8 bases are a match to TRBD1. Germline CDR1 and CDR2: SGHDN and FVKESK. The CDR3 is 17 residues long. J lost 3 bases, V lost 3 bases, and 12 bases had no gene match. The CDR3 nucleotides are TGTGCCAGCAGCCACCTAGGACAGGGATTCAAGGACACTGAAGCTTTCTTT. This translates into CASSHLGQGFKDTEAFF.

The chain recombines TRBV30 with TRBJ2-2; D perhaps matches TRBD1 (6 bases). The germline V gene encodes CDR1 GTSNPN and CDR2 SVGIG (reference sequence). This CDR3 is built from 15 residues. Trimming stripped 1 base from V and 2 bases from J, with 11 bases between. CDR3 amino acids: CAWSARGYNTGELFF. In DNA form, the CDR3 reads TGTGCCTGGAGTGCCAGGGGCTATAACACCGGGGAGCTGTTTTTT. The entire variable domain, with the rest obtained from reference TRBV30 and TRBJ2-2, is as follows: SQTIHQWPATLVQPVGSPLSLECTVEGTSNPNLYWYRQAAGRGLQLLFYSVGIGQISSEVPQNLSASRPQDRQFILSSKKLLLSDSGFYLCAWSARGYNTGELFFGEGSRLTVL.

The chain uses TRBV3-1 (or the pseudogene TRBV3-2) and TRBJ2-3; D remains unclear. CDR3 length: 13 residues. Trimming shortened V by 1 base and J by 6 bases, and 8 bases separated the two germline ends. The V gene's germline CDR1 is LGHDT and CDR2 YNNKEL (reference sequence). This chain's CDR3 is CASSQGAWDTQYF. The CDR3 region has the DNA TGTGCCAGCAGCCAAGGCGCTTGGGATACGCAGTATTTT.

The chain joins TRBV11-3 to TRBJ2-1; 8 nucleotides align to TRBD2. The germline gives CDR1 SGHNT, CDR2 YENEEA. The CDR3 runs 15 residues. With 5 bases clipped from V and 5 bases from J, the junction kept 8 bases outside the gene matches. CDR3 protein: CASSLSSGPHNEQFF. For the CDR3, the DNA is TGTGCCAGCAGCCTCTCTAGCGGGCCACACAATGAGCAGTTCTTC.

CDR3 sequence: CASSAARLAGGDTQYF. The DNA for the CDR3 is TGTGCCAGCAGCGCAGCTCGACTAGCGGGAGGAGATACGCAGTATTTT. The chain links TRBV7-6 to TRBJ2-3; 13 positions agree with TRBD2. The V gene end was trimmed by 5 bases and the J gene end by 5 bases; junction bases not matched to a gene: 7. Germline V gene sequence: CDR1 SGHVS, CDR2 FNYEAQ. The CDR3 spans 16 residues.

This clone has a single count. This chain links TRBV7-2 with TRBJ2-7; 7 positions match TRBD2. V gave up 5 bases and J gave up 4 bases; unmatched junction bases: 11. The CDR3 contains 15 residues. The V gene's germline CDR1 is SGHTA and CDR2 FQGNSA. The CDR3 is CASSLWGRAEYEQYF. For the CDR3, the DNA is TGTGCCAGCAGCCTTTGGGGGAGGGCCGAGTACGAGCAGTACTTC.

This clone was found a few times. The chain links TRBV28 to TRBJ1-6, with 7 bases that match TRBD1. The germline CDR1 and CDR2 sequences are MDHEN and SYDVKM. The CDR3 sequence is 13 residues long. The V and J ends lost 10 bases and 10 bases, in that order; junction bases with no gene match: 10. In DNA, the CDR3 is TGTGCCACCGACAGGGAAGGGGCCTCACCCCTCCACTTT. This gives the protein CATDREGASPLHF.

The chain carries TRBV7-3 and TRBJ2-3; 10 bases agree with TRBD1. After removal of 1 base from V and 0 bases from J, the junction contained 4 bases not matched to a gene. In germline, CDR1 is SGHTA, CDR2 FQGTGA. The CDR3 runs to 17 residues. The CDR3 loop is CASSLRTGGRSTDTQYF. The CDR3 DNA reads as TGTGCCAGCAGCTTAAGGACAGGGGGACGCAGCACAGATACGCAGTATTTT.

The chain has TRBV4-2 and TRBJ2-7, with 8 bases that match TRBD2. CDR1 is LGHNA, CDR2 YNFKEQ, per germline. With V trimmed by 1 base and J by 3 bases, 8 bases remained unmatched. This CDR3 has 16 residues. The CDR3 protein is CASSQAPGGRLYEQYF. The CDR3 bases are TGTGCCAGCAGCCAAGCCCCGGGCGGGAGGCTCTACGAGCAGTACTTC.

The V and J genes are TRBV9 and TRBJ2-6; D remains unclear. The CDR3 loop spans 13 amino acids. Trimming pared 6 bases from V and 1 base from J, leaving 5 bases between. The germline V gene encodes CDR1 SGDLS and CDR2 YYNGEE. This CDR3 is CASTRSGANVLTF. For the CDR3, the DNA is TGTGCCAGCACCCGGTCTGGGGCCAACGTCCTGACTTTC. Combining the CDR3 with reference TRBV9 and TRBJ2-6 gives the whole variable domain DSGVTQTPKHLITATGQRVTLRCSPRSGDLSVYWYQQSLDQGLQFLIQYYNGEERAKGNILERFSAQQFPDLHSELNLSSLELGDSALYFCASTRSGANVLTFGAGSRLTVL.